The clone carrying this T cell receptor (beta chain) was counted ten times or more. Antigen specificity is unknown. This specimen comes from a study of CD8 T cells in ankylosing spondylitis. Study findings and constraints: With a CD8+ phenotype, disease-linked clones were relatively rare in peripheral blood. Disease-linked clones reportedly concentrated significantly in matched ankylosing spondylitis synovial fluid. Ankylosing spondylitis blood seemed to carry a telltale TCR beta motif made of several highly homologous variants.

Libraries of TCR beta came from quantitative 5'-RACE with molecular barcodes. TCRdb independently ran MiXCR on the 5' RACE reads; one entry per CDR3 protein. The sample shows 150,000 to 200,000 distinct CDR3 sequences, about an eighth of them seen only once. The CDR3 consists of 15 residues. Trimming shortened V by 3 bases and J by 0 bases, and 11 bases separated the two germline ends. The TCR sequence derives from a female donor with ankylosing spondylitis or in good health (not recorded which). This chain connects TRBV12-3 or TRBV12-4 to TRBJ1-1; a possible D gene is TRBD1 (5 bases). Input material: blood, either unsorted or a sorted T cell fraction (not recorded which). The CDR3 region is CASSFSAGLNTEAFF. The CDR3 bases are TGTGCCAGCAGTTTCTCGGCAGGGCTGAACACTGAAGCTTTCTTT.